This T cell receptor (beta chain) was identified in a study of cytomegalovirus exposure and HLA in healthy donors. Overall study: Inside one of the first data releases sat roughly 80 million unique TCRs taken from HLA-typed donors.

Vbeta (60) and Jbeta (13) primers were used in the PCR. Profiling relied on immunoSEQ multiplex PCR, and the TCRdb table lists in-frame clones only, not all of them. The top ten hold 0.8% of the sample, which has about 190,000 clones, around 86% seen once. Sequenced material: PBMCs. This sequence originates from a woman younger than 35 in good health and CMV-seronegative.

The CDR3 nucleotides are TGTGCCAGCTCACCACGGCAGGGGGATTTCGGAGATTCACCCCTCCACTTT. It yields the protein CASSPRQGDFGDSPLHF. The gene calls are TRBV18 and TRBJ1-6; 7 positions agree with TRBD1. Trimming removed 1 base from V and 8 bases from J; junction bases left unmatched: 11. Germline CDR1 KGHSH, CDR2 LQKENI. This CDR3 contains 17 residues.